The 28 T cell receptor beta chains in this list originate from one sample, sequenced in a study of shared clonotypes between healthy human individuals. The data were produced by immunoSEQ multiplex PCR, yet TCRdb's version contains in-frame clones alone and is incomplete. This table has about 480,000 clones, 79% appearing once. The sequenced sample consisted of PBMCs. These receptors were collected from a woman aged 40 to 50 in good health. Some clones in this sample may be carry-over from other donors' samples.

The V gene is TRBV15, the J gene TRBJ2-5; D is unresolved. The CDR3 spans 15 residues. V was trimmed by 4 bases and J by 0 bases, leaving 12 bases between them. Germline V lookup: CDR1 LNHNV, CDR2 YYDKDF (reference sequence). The CDR3 here is CATSTMGGNQETQYF. For the CDR3, the DNA is TGTGCCACCAGCACGATGGGCGGAAACCAAGAGACCCAGTACTTC.

This chain connects TRBV29-1 to TRBJ2-5; D is uncertain. The J call is in doubt because the DNA end fits TRBJ2-7 better. The CDR3 sequence is 12 residues long. Germline V CDR1 and CDR2: SQVTM, ANQGSEA. In nucleotides, the CDR3 is TGCAGCGTTGAGGGCGGTACCTACGAGCAGTACTTC. The encoded protein is CSVEGGTYEQYF.

This clone was seen a few times. The chain's CDR3 is CASSAWTGSYSPLHF. CDR3 bases: TGTGCCAGCAGTGCCTGGACAGGGAGTTATTCACCCCTCCACTTT. This chain links TRBV6-1 with TRBJ1-6; the match to TRBD1 covers 8 bases. The trim removed 4 bases at V and 8 bases at J, leaving 7 bases unmatched. Germline lookup yields CDR1 MNHNS and CDR2 SASEGT. This CDR3 contains 15 residues.

The genes are TRBV30 and TRBJ2-5; D call uncertain. The CDR3 spans 14 residues. Germline CDR1 and CDR2: GTSNPN and SVGIG (reference sequence). V was shortened by 4 bases and J by 9 bases, with 21 bases between the two germline ends. The CDR3 nucleotides read TGTGCCTGGACATCCGATACTGGGTGGAGAGCCCAGTACTTC. It translates to CAWTSDTGWRAQYF.

The J gene is TRBJ1-4, the V gene TRBV7-2; D gene ambiguous. The CDR3 loop spans 15 amino acids. Germline-derived CDR1 and CDR2 are SGHTA and FQGNSA. Trimming cost V 6 bases and J 6 bases, with 17 bases left between them. CDR3 coding DNA: TGTGCCAGCAGTTTTGTGATTGGGTCAGATGAAAAACTGTTTTTT. It translates to CASSFVIGSDEKLFF.

In this sample, this clone turned up a few times. The rearrangement joins TRBV7-9 to TRBJ2-5; perhaps TRBD2 as D (5 bases). Germline lookup yields CDR1 SEHNR and CDR2 FQNEAQ (reference sequence). The CDR3 length is 14 residues. Trimming shortened V by 5 bases and J by 0 bases, and 10 bases separated the two germline ends. The CDR3 region is CASSRLANQETQYF. CDR3 nucleotides: TGTGCCAGCAGCCGTCTAGCTAACCAAGAGACCCAGTACTTC.

The rearrangement joins TRBV5-8 to TRBJ1-1; 8 bases are shared with TRBD1. The CDR3 totals 17 residues. V gave up 4 bases and J gave up 4 bases; unmatched junction bases: 15. In germline, CDR1 is SGHTS, CDR2 YDEGEE. As DNA, the CDR3 is TGTGCCAGCAGCCCAGGGCGCGGACAGGGAGGAAGCACTGAAGCTTTCTTT. Its translation: CASSPGRGQGGSTEAFF.

The CDR3 region has the DNA TGTGCCAGCTTCCCTGGACAGGGGGAAGAGCAGTACTTC. Its protein is CASFPGQGEEQYF. J is TRBJ2-5 and V is TRBV18, with 10 nucleotides matching TRBD1. V lost 7 bases, J lost 11 bases, and 10 bases stayed unmatched. The germline V gene encodes CDR1 KGHSH and CDR2 LQKENI. This CDR3 region has 13 residues.

V and J are TRBV28 and TRBJ2-7; 8 bases align to TRBD2. The CDR3 consists of 14 residues. CDR1 is MDHEN, CDR2 SYDVKM, per germline. The V gene end was trimmed by 10 bases and the J gene end by 5 bases; junction bases not matched to a gene: 13. CDR3 sequence: CATKEAGEAHEQYF. CDR3 bases: TGTGCCACCAAAGAAGCGGGAGAAGCCCACGAGCAGTACTTC.

The chain couples TRBV2 to TRBJ2-4; D might be TRBD1 (5 bases). Germline V CDR1 and CDR2: SNHLY, FYNNEI. This CDR3 is 15 amino acids long. With 3 bases removed from V and 1 base from J, the gap between germline ends came to 10 bases. In DNA, the CDR3 is TGTGCCAGCAGTGAGGATGCAGGGGCCAAAAACATTCAGTACTTC. It encodes CASSEDAGAKNIQYF.

A single count supports this clone. CDR3 residues: CASSLGIDNQPQHF. CDR3 DNA: TGTGCCAGCTCACTAGGGATCGATAATCAGCCCCAGCATTTT. The V and J genes are TRBV18 and TRBJ1-5; D is unresolved. This CDR3 is 14 amino acids long. Germline assignment: CDR1 KGHSH and CDR2 LQKENI. V was cut by 4 bases and J by 4 bases, with 11 bases left in between.

V is TRBV5-1 and J is TRBJ1-1; D may be TRBD1 (5 bases). V lost 2 bases and J 0 bases, leaving 11 bases between the germline ends. CDR1 SGHRS and CDR2 YFSETQ come from the germline V gene. This CDR3 is built from 15 residues. The CDR3 loop is CASSLVGVMNTEAFF. As DNA, the CDR3 is TGCGCCAGCAGCTTAGTAGGGGTAATGAACACTGAAGCTTTCTTT.

This chain connects TRBV7-8 to TRBJ2-7, with D maybe TRBD2 (6 bases). Per the germline V gene, CDR1 is SGHVS and CDR2 is FQNEAQ. Trimming removed 5 bases from V and 2 bases from J, with 22 bases in between. The CDR3 has 17 amino acids. This CDR3 is CASSPPWRDGPTYEQYF. The CDR3 DNA reads as TGTGCCAGCAGCCCCCCATGGCGGGATGGGCCGACCTACGAGCAGTACTTC.

CDR3 nucleotide sequence: TGTGCCAGCTCACCGGAAAGCGGGAGCGGGTACAATGAGCAGTTCTTC. Translated, it gives CASSPESGSGYNEQFF. The chain links TRBV18 to TRBJ2-1, with 8 bases identical to TRBD2. The CDR3 covers 16 residues. Trimming removed 3 bases from V and 4 bases from J; junction bases left unmatched: 8. The germline V gene has CDR1 KGHSH and CDR2 LQKENI.

The rearrangement joins TRBV9 to TRBJ2-3, with D uncertain. The CDR3 length is 15 residues. With 0 bases removed from V and 2 bases from J, the gap between germline ends came to 10 bases. Germline V lookup: CDR1 SGDLS, CDR2 YYNGEE. The CDR3 loop reads CASSVGRQLTDTQYF. The CDR3 DNA follows: TGTGCCAGCAGCGTAGGTCGACAACTCACAGATACGCAGTATTTT.

The rearrangement joins TRBV28 to TRBJ1-4; perhaps TRBD1 as D (5 bases). The CDR3 totals 14 residues. Germline CDR1 and CDR2: MDHEN and SYDVKM. Trimming pared 0 bases from V and 3 bases from J, leaving 5 bases between. The DNA for the CDR3 is TGTGCCAGCAGTTTATGGGGACCTAATGAAAAACTGTTTTTT. It translates to CASSLWGPNEKLFF.

The chain joins TRBV11-2 to TRBJ1-1, with D possibly being TRBD1 (5 bases). Per germline, CDR1 SGHAT and CDR2 FQNNGV. The V end was cut by 4 bases, the J end by 5 bases, with 17 bases between. The CDR3 spans 15 residues. CDR3 residues: CASSSPRLGGTEAFF. The CDR3 bases are TGTGCCAGCAGCTCCCCCCGACTGGGGGGGACTGAAGCTTTCTTT.

J is TRBJ1-5 and V is TRBV21-1; the table assigns TRBD1, which was not confirmed against the DNA. TRBV21-1 is termed a pseudogene. The CDR3 covers 13 residues. CDR3 in amino acids: CASGDSSNQPQHF. The CDR3 DNA is TGTGCCAGCGGGGACAGTAGCAATCAGCCCCAGCATTTT.

The V call is TRBV6-5, the J call TRBJ1-1; TRBD1 might be the D (6 bases). V was cut by 2 bases and J by 4 bases, with 14 bases left in between. The V gene's germline CDR1 is MNHEY and CDR2 SVGAGI. The CDR3 spans 15 residues. Written as DNA, the CDR3 is TGTGCCAGCAGTTACACGAGGGGGGGGAGCACTGAAGCTTTCTTT. Translated, it gives CASSYTRGGSTEAFF.

Comment on this clone: In the same sample, other DNA sequences code for this CDR3. V is TRBV19 and J is TRBJ1-5, with D perhaps matching TRBD1 (6 bases). This CDR3 is 13 amino acids long. Trimming pared 3 bases from V and 7 bases from J, leaving 10 bases between. CDR1 is LNHDA and CDR2 is SQIVND in the germline V gene (reference sequence). This CDR3 is CASSMTGNQPQHF. CDR3 DNA sequence: TGTGCCAGTAGTATGACAGGTAACCAGCCCCAGCATTTT.

Remarks on this clone: Other DNA sequences in this sample translate to the same CDR3. The chain links TRBV5-1 to TRBJ2-5; 12 bases line up with TRBD2. There are 15 residues in the CDR3. CDR1 is SGHRS, CDR2 YFSETQ, per germline. The trim removed 4 bases at V and 2 bases at J, leaving 3 bases unmatched. The CDR3 region is CASSRGLAGQETQYF. In nucleotides, the CDR3 is TGCGCCAGCAGCCGCGGACTAGCGGGACAAGAGACCCAGTACTTC.

This chain links TRBV28 with TRBJ2-1; the D is unclear. Trimming removed 5 bases from V and 3 bases from J, with 17 bases in between. Germline CDR1 is MDHEN and CDR2 is SYDVKM. The CDR3 extends over 16 amino acids. The CDR3 reads CASSTLPARLYNEQFF. The CDR3 DNA is TGTGCCAGCAGTACCCTCCCAGCGCGCCTCTACAATGAGCAGTTCTTC.

The table lists this clone with many counts. This chain uses TRBV10-3 with TRBJ1-1; 9 nucleotides line up with TRBD1. Germline-derived CDR1 and CDR2 are ENHRY and SYGVKD. The CDR3 covers 15 residues. Germline trimming cut 6 bases from V and 3 bases from J; bases unmatched to any gene: 8. In DNA form, the CDR3 reads TGTGCCATCAGGGGAACAGGGGGCCCAGACACTGAAGCTTTCTTT. It encodes CAIRGTGGPDTEAFF.

V usage is TRBV11-1 and J usage is TRBJ2-3, with TRBD2 as a possible D gene (5 bases). V was cut by 4 bases and J by 2 bases, with 10 bases left in between. CDR3 length equals 14 residues. CDR1 and CDR2 from the germline V gene are SGHAT and FQDESV (reference sequence). CDR3 residues: CASSSTRDTDTQYF. CDR3 sequence (DNA): TGTGCCAGCAGCTCAACTAGAGACACAGATACGCAGTATTTT.

The genes are TRBV14 and TRBJ1-4; D remains unclear. V was clipped by 2 bases and J by 5 bases, with 6 bases between them. This CDR3 has 13 residues. The V gene's germline CDR1 is SGHDN and CDR2 FVKESK. CDR3 region: CASSQNQNEKLFF. As DNA, the CDR3 is TGTGCCAGCAGCCAAAACCAGAATGAAAAACTGTTTTTT.

The V and J genes are TRBV11-1 and TRBJ2-7, with 8 bases aligning to TRBD1. CDR1 is SGHAT and CDR2 is FQDESV in the germline V gene (reference sequence). The junction had 3 bases not matched to a gene; V was cut back by 4 bases and J by 1 base. The CDR3 has 14 amino acids. The CDR3 spells CASSSDRGSYEQYF. The CDR3 DNA is TGTGCCAGCAGCTCAGACAGGGGATCCTACGAGCAGTACTTC.

This clone occurred a few times. The CDR3 region is CASSEEGPQHF. The DNA of the CDR3 is TGTGCCAGCAGTGAAGAGGGGCCCCAGCATTTT. V gene TRBV2 combines with J gene TRBJ1-5; D gene ambiguous. The CDR3 length is 11 residues. The germline CDR1 and CDR2 sequences are SNHLY and FYNNEI. V dropped 1 base and J dropped 9 bases, with 4 bases sitting between them. The full variable domain, rest sourced from reference TRBV2 and TRBJ1-5, is EPEVTQTPSHQVTQMGQEVILRCVPISNHLYFYWYRQILGQKVEFLVSFYNNEISEKSEIFDDQFSVERPDGSNFTLKIRSTKLEDSAMYFCASSEEGPQHFGDGTRLSIL.

This clone was counted between two and nine times. The V and J genes are TRBV11-2 and TRBJ2-7, with D unresolved. Germline V CDR1 and CDR2: SGHAT, FQNNGV. This CDR3 is built from 13 residues. V gave up 1 base and J gave up 0 bases, with 4 bases separating them. The CDR3 DNA is TGTGCCAGCAGCTTAGGCGACTCCTACGAGCAGTACTTC. Protein product: CASSLGDSYEQYF.